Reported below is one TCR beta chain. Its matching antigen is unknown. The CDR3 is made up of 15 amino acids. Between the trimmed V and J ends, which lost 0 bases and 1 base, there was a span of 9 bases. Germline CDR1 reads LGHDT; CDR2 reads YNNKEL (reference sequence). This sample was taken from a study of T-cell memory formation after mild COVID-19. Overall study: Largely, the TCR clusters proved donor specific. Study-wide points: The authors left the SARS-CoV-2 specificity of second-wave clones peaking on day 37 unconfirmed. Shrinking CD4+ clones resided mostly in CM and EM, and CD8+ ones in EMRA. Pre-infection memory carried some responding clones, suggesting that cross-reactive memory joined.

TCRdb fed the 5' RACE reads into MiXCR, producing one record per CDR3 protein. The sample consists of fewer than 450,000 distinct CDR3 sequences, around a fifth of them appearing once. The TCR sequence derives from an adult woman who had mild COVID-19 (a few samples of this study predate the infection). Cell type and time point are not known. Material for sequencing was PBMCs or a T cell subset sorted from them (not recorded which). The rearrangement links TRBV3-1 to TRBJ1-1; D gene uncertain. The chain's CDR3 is CASSQESAGNTEAFF. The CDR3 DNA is TGTGCCAGCAGCCAAGAGTCGGCTGGGAACACTGAAGCTTTCTTT. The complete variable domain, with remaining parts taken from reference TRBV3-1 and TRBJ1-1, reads DTAVSQTPKYLVTQMGNDKSIKCEQNLGHDTMYWYKQDSKKFLKIMFSYNNKELIINETVPNRFSPKSPDKAHLNLHINSLELGDSAVYFCASSQESAGNTEAFFGQGTRLTVV.